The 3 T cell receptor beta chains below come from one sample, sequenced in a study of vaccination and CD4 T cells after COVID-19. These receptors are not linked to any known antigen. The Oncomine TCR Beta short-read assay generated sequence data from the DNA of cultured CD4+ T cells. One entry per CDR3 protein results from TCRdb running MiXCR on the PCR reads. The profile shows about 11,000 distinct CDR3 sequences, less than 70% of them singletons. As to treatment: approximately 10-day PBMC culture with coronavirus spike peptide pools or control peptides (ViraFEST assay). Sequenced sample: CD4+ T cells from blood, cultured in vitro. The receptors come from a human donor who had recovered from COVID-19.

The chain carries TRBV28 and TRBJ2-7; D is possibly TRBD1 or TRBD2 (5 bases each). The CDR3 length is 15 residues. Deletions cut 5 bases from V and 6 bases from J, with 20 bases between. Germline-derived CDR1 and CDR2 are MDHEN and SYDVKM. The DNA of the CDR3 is TGTGCCAGCAGTCTATCCGGGACGAGGGCGGCCGAGCAGTACTTC. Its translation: CASSLSGTRAAEQYF. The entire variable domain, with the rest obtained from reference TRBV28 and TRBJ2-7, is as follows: DVKVTQSSRYLVKRTGEKVFLECVQDMDHENMFWYRQDPGLGLRLIYFSYDVKMKEKGDIPEGYSVSREKKERFSLILESASTNQTSMYLCASSLSGTRAAEQYFGPGTRLTVT.

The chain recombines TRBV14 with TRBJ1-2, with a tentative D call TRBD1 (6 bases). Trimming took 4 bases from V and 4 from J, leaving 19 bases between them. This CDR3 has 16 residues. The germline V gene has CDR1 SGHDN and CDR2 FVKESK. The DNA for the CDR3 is TGTGCCAGCAGCCCCCGGGGAGGGACACTACGCTATGGCTACACCTTC. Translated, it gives CASSPRGGTLRYGYTF.

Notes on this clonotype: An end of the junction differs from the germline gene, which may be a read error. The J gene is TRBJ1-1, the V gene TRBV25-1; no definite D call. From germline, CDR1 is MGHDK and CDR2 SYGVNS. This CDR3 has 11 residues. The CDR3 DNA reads TGTGCTAGCAGTAACACAGCAGAAGCTTTCTTT. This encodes CASSNTAEAFF.